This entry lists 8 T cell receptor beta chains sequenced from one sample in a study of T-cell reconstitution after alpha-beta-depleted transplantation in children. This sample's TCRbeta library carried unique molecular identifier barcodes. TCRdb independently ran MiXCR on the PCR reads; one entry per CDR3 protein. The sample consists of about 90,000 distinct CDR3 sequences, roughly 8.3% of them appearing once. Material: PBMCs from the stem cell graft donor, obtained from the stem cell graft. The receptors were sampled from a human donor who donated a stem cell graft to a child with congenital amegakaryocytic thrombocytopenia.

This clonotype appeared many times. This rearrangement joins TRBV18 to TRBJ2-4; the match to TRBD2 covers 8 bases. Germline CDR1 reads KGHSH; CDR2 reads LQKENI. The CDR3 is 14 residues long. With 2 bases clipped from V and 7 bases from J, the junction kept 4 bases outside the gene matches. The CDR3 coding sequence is TGTGCCAGCTCACCATACGGGGGGGCGAACATTCAGTACTTC. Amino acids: CASSPYGGANIQYF. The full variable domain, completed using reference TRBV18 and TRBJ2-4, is NAGVMQNPRHLVRRRGQEARLRCSPMKGHSHVYWYRQLPEEGLKFMVYLQKENIIDESGMPKERFSAEFPKEGPSILRIQQVVRGDSAAYFCASSPYGGANIQYFGAGTRLSVL.

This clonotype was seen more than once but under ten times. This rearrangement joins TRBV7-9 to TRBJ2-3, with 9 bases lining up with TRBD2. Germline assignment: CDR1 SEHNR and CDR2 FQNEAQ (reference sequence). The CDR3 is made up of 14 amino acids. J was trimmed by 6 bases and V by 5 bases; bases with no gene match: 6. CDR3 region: CASSPTSGRDTQYF. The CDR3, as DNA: TGTGCCAGCAGCCCTACGAGCGGGAGGGATACGCAGTATTTT.

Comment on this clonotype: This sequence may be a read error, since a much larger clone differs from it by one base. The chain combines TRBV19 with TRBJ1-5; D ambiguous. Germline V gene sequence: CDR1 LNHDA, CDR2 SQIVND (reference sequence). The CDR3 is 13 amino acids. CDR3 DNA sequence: TGTGCCAGAAGTATAACGGCGGATCAGCCCCAGCATTTT. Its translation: CARSITADQPQHF. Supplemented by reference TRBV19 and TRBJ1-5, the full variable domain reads DGGITQSPKYLFRKEGQNVTLSCEQNLNHDAMYWYRQDPGQGLRLIYYSQIVNDFQKGDIAEGYSVSREKKESFPLTVTSAQKNPTAFYLCARSITADQPQHFGDGTRLSIL.

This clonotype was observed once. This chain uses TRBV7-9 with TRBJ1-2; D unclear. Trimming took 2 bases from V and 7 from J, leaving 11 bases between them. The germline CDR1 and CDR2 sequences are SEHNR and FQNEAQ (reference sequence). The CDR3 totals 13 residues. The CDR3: CASSLSGGFGYTF. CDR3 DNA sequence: TGTGCCAGCAGCTTATCTGGAGGGTTTGGCTACACCTTC.

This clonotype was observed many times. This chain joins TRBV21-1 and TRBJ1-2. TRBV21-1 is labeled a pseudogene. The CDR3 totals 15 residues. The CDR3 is CASSKVCHSRYGYTF. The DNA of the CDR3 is TGTGCCAGCAGCAAAGTGTGCCACAGCCGGTATGGCTACACCTTC.

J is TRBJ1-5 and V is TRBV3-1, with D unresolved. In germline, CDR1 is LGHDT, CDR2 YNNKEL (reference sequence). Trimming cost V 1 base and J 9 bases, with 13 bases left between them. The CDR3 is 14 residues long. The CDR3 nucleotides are TGTGCCAGCAGCCAAGGGGCCCCGGCTGGGCCCCAGCATTTT. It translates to CASSQGAPAGPQHF.

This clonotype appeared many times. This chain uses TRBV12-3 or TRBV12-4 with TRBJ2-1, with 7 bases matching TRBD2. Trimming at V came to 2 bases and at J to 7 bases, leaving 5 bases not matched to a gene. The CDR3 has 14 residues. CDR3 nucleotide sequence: TGTGCCAGCAGTTTATCGAGCGGGGAAAATGAGCAGTTCTTC. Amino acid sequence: CASSLSSGENEQFF.

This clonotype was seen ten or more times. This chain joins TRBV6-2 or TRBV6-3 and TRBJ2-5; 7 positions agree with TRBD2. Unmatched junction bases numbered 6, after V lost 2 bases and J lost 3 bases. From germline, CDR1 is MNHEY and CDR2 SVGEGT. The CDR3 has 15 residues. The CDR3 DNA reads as TGTGCCAGCAGTTACCGGTCGAGCGGGGAAGAGACCCAGTACTTC. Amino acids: CASSYRSSGEETQYF.